Each of the 15 T cell receptor beta chains below was sequenced from the same sample in a study of T cell changes during pregnancy in multiple sclerosis. Produced via immunoSEQ multiplex PCR; TCRdb's table is partial and in-frame only. The sample holds about 40,000 clones; roughly 90% are singletons and the top ten take roughly 1.2%. Source: CD4+ T cells from peripheral blood mononuclear cells, taken in the second trimester of pregnancy. All receptors come from a female donor with multiple sclerosis, enrolled in a pregnancy study.

The CDR3, as DNA: TGTGCCAGTAGCGATAGGCTAGCGAAGTTCTTC. Protein product: CASSDRLAKFF. The V and J genes are TRBV19 and TRBJ2-1, with D perhaps TRBD2 (6 bases). This CDR3 has 11 residues. The V and J ends lost 6 bases and 14 bases respectively, with 14 bases between them. The germline V gene encodes CDR1 LNHDA and CDR2 SQIVND (reference sequence). Supplemented by reference TRBV19 and TRBJ2-1, the full variable domain reads DGGITQSPKYLFRKEGQNVTLSCEQNLNHDAMYWYRQDPGQGLRLIYYSQIVNDFQKGDIAEGYSVSREKKESFPLTVTSAQKNPTAFYLCASSDRLAKFFGPGTRLTVL.

This clone was seen a single time. V gene TRBV29-1 combines with J gene TRBJ1-4; 7 bases map to TRBD1. There are 16 residues in the CDR3. CDR1 is SQVTM and CDR2 is ANQGSEA in the germline V gene. The junction had 9 bases not matched to a gene; V was cut back by 4 bases and J by 1 base. The CDR3 sequence is CSVGLGNRGTNEKLFF. Written as DNA, the CDR3 is TGCAGCGTTGGTTTAGGAAACAGGGGAACTAATGAAAAACTGTTTTTT. Together with reference TRBV29-1 and TRBJ1-4, the CDR3 gives the full variable domain: SAVISQKPSRDICQRGTSLTIQCQVDSQVTMMFWYRQQPGQSLTLIATANQGSEATYESGFVIDKFPISRPNLTFSTLTVSNMSPEDSSIYLCSVGLGNRGTNEKLFFGSGTQLSVL.

This sequence joins TRBV19 and TRBJ1-4; no reliable D call. Trimming stripped 6 bases from V and 6 bases from J, with 11 bases between. Germline loops: CDR1 LNHDA, CDR2 SQIVND (reference sequence). This CDR3 is 13 amino acids long. CDR3 amino acids: CASRSYTDEKLFF. CDR3 bases: TGTGCCAGTAGGAGCTATACAGATGAAAAACTGTTTTTT.

The gene calls are TRBV7-8 and TRBJ2-1, with TRBD2 identical over 8 bases. Germline trimming cut 0 bases from V and 7 bases from J; bases unmatched to any gene: 2. The CDR3 covers 14 residues. CDR1 and CDR2 from the germline V gene are SGHVS and FQNEAQ. CDR3 sequence: CASSLAGRVNEQFF. DNA of the CDR3: TGTGCCAGCAGCTTAGCCGGGAGGGTTAATGAGCAGTTCTTC. The full variable domain, completed using reference TRBV7-8 and TRBJ2-1, is GAGVSQSPRYKVAKRGQDVALRCDPISGHVSLFWYQQALGQGPEFLTYFQNEAQLDKSGLPSDRFFAERPEGSVSTLKIQRTQQEDSAVYLCASSLAGRVNEQFFGPGTRLTVL.

The CDR3 protein is CASSYSGQNGLFF. The CDR3 region has the DNA TGTGCCAGCAGTTACTCTGGACAGAACGGGCTGTTTTTT. V usage is TRBV6-5 and J usage is TRBJ1-4; D is perhaps TRBD1 (6 bases). Germline V CDR1 and CDR2: MNHEY, SVGAGI. The CDR3 consists of 13 residues. Trimming shortened V by 0 bases and J by 14 bases, and 13 bases separated the two germline ends.

The rearrangement uses TRBV4-2 and TRBJ2-1; 11 nucleotides agree with TRBD2. CDR3 size: 21 residues. Germline loops: CDR1 LGHNA, CDR2 YNFKEQ. Trimming removed 4 bases from V and 1 base from J; junction bases left unmatched: 18. The CDR3 DNA reads as TGTGCCAGCAGCCCACGGCCCCCGGGACTAGCGGCACCCAGATCCTACAATGAGCAGTTCTTC. Amino acids: CASSPRPPGLAAPRSYNEQFF.

This chain connects TRBV28 to TRBJ2-3, with 7 bases aligning to TRBD1. The CDR3 length is 14 residues. The V segment lost 5 bases and the J segment 5 bases; nucleotides outside the gene matches: 7. Looked up from germline, CDR1 is MDHEN and CDR2 is SYDVKM. The chain's CDR3 is CASSRQGWVDTQYF. Written as DNA, the CDR3 is TGTGCCAGCAGTCGACAGGGTTGGGTAGATACGCAGTATTTT.

The chain employs TRBV18 and TRBJ2-5; D may be TRBD2 (6 bases). Per the germline V gene, CDR1 is KGHSH and CDR2 is LQKENI. V lost 2 bases and J lost 2, with 15 bases in between. This CDR3 spans 16 amino acids. The CDR3 sequence: CASSPKEGGGQETQYF. For the CDR3, the DNA is TGTGCCAGCTCACCAAAGGAGGGAGGAGGTCAAGAGACCCAGTACTTC.

There are a few counts of this clone. The CDR3 protein is CAWSSKRNTEAFF. As DNA, the CDR3 is TGTGCCTGGAGTAGTAAGAGAAACACTGAAGCTTTCTTT. J is TRBJ1-1 and V is TRBV30; D not resolved. CDR1 and CDR2 (germline): GTSNPN, SVGIG (reference sequence). V lost 2 bases and J lost 2, with 9 bases in between. This CDR3 is 13 amino acids long.

The chain couples TRBV7-9 to TRBJ2-7; D remains unclear. CDR1 is SEHNR and CDR2 is FQNEAQ in the germline V gene (reference sequence). The CDR3 consists of 14 residues. Trimming took 2 bases from V and 2 from J, leaving 10 bases between them. CDR3 nucleotides: TGTGCCAGCAGCTTACAGGCTTTGGCCTACGAGCAGTACTTC. This gives the protein CASSLQALAYEQYF.

This clone was seen a single time. The chain joins TRBV5-1 to TRBJ2-2; D perhaps matches TRBD2 (6 bases). This CDR3 is 13 amino acids long. The V gene's germline CDR1 is SGHRS and CDR2 YFSETQ. Trimming took 3 bases from V and 3 from J, leaving 6 bases between them. CDR3 sequence reads: CASSWEDTGELFF. The CDR3 DNA is TGCGCCAGCAGCTGGGAGGACACCGGGGAGCTGTTTTTT.

This rearrangement joins TRBV5-4 to TRBJ2-7, with D possibly being TRBD1 (5 bases). The V end lost 4 bases, the J end lost 1 base, and 15 bases lay between the germline ends. This CDR3 is 15 amino acids long. Germline-derived CDR1 and CDR2 are SGHNT and YYREEE (reference sequence). CDR3: CASSHQGILSYEQYF. The DNA for the CDR3 is TGTGCCAGCAGCCATCAGGGTATTTTATCCTACGAGCAGTACTTC.

CDR3 coding DNA: TGTGCCAGCAGCTTTCGGGAGGACCGTTCCTACGAGCAGTACTTC. This gives the protein CASSFREDRSYEQYF. The chain carries TRBV7-2 and TRBJ2-7; 7 nucleotides agree with TRBD2. Trimming at V came to 3 bases and at J to 1 base, leaving 6 bases not matched to a gene. The V gene's germline CDR1 is SGHTA and CDR2 FQGNSA. The CDR3 sequence is 15 residues long.

The chain links TRBV5-1 to TRBJ2-7; D is ambiguous. The CDR3 runs to 15 residues. The ends were cut back, 4 bases at V and 4 bases at J, with 18 bases in the middle. Germline values: CDR1 SGHRS, CDR2 YFSETQ. The CDR3 loop reads CASSPGLSPTYEQYF. CDR3 nucleotides: TGCGCCAGCAGCCCGGGTCTAAGTCCCACGTACGAGCAGTACTTC.

The rearrangement uses TRBV4-1 and TRBJ2-6, with D possibly matching TRBD2 (6 bases). V was shortened by 4 bases and J by 0 bases, with 10 bases between the two germline ends. The CDR3 is 16 residues long. The germline CDR1 and CDR2 sequences are MGHRA and YSYEKL. The CDR3 sequence is CASSRAGSSGANVLTF. As DNA, the CDR3 is TGCGCCAGCAGCCGGGCCGGGAGCTCTGGGGCCAACGTCCTGACTTTC.